Below, 16 T cell receptor beta chains from the same sample are listed, as sequenced in a study of tissue T cells after allogeneic stem cell transplantation. Assay used: immunoSEQ multiplex PCR; TCRdb lists only in-frame clones, some missing. Among 40,000 to 50,000 clones listed, around 72% were seen once. The specimen sequenced was sorted cells pooled from one or two spleens. The receptors derive from a pool of C57BL/6 mice in good health.

Comments on this clone: Genes here carry mouse names. With the read ending 1 residue before the CDR3 end, the germline J gene is used to fill in that end. This chain links TRBV31 with TRBJ2-1, with 13 nucleotides matching TRBD2. The CDR3 covers 14 residues. Germline V gene sequence: CDR1 GKSSPN, CDR2 SITVG. Losses at the gene ends were 4 bases for V and 6 bases for J; bases not matched to a gene: 3. The covered CDR3 bases are TGTGCCTGGACGGACTGGGGGGGCGTTGCTGAGCAGTTC. This gives the protein CAWTDWGGVAEQF. The full CDR3 reads CAWTDWGGVAEQFF.

A word on this clone: Germline and genes here are mouse. The read ends 1 residue shy of where the CDR3 ends; the end is completed using the germline J gene. This chain uses TRBV19 with TRBJ2-7, with 7 bases aligning to TRBD1. CDR3 length equals 12 residues. Looked up from germline, CDR1 is FNHDT and CDR2 is SITEND (reference sequence). The V gene end was trimmed by 5 bases and the J gene end by 5 bases; junction bases not matched to a gene: 4. CDR3 protein: CASSPTGNEQYF. The part of the CDR3 DNA that was read is TGTGCCAGCAGCCCGACAGGGAATGAACAGTAC.

In this sample, this clone turned up a few times. All gene names here are mouse names. With the read ending 1 residue before the CDR3 end, the germline J gene is used to fill in that end. The genes are TRBV13-3 and TRBJ2-7; weak D call: TRBD1 (6 bases). Trimming took off 2 bases at V and 4 bases at J, with 13 bases between the two ends. The germline V gene encodes CDR1 NNHDY and CDR2 SYVADS. The CDR3 has 14 amino acids. The CDR3: CASSDREGEYEQYF. The sequenced part of the CDR3 DNA is TGTGCCAGCAGTGACAGGGAGGGGGAATATGAACAGTAC.

Points on this clone: Gene names denote mouse genes. The read ends 1 residue before the CDR3 terminus; that terminus is restored from the germline J gene. The rearrangement uses TRBV29 and TRBJ2-5, with 8 bases aligning to TRBD1. The CDR3 is 15 amino acids. Trimming removed 2 bases from V and 5 bases from J; junction bases left unmatched: 6. The germline CDR1 and CDR2 sequences are MSHET and SYDVDS. The CDR3 bases that were read are TGTGCTAGCAGTTTACCAGGGGGCAGGGGAGACACCCAGTAC. Amino acids: CASSLPGGRGDTQY. The CDR3 in full is CASSLPGGRGDTQYF. Based on the CDR3 plus reference TRBV29 and TRBJ2-5, the full variable domain is DMKVTQMPRYLIKRMGENVLLECGQDMSHETMYWYRQDPGLGLQLIYISYDVDSNSEGDIPKGYRVSRKKREHFSLILDSAKTNQTSVYFCASSLPGGRGDTQYFGPGTRLLVL.

For this clone: Germline and genes here are mouse. The DNA ends 1 residue before the CDR3 does, and the rest of the CDR3 is filled in from the germline J gene. V gene TRBV12-2 combines with J gene TRBJ2-5; TRBD2 matches at 10 bases. V lost 3 bases to trimming and J lost 0 bases; unmatched junction nucleotides: 5. The germline V gene encodes CDR1 SGHLS and CDR2 HYDKME. The CDR3 runs 16 residues. The CDR3 loop is CASSSGLGANQDTQYF. The sequenced CDR3 bases are TGTGCCAGCTCTTCTGGACTGGGGGCTAACCAAGACACCCAGTAC.

With regard to this clone: Mouse gene names apply. The read stops 1 residue short of the end of the CDR3; the missing end is completed from the germline J gene. The sample contains more than one DNA sequence encoding this CDR3. The rearrangement joins TRBV13-2 to TRBJ1-2; 11 positions agree with TRBD1. The CDR3 contains 15 residues. Trimming removed 3 bases from V and 2 bases from J; junction bases left unmatched: 3. Looked up from germline, CDR1 is NNHNN and CDR2 is SYGAGS (reference sequence). CDR3 DNA (partial): TGTGCCAGCGGTGGGGGGACAGGGGGGAACTCCGACTACACC. This encodes CASGGGTGGNSDYT. The entire CDR3 protein reads CASGGGTGGNSDYTF.

This clone was counted only a few times. Germline and genes here are mouse. The CDR3 end lies 1 residue beyond the end of the read and is filled in from the germline J gene. This chain connects TRBV1 to TRBJ1-2; D ambiguous. CDR1 is NSQYPW and CDR2 is LRSPGD in the germline V gene (reference sequence). Trimming took 0 bases from V and 2 from J, leaving 4 bases between them. The CDR3 runs to 13 residues. Partial CDR3 DNA: TGCACCTGCAGTGCAGATCACAACTCCGACTACACC. This codes for CTCSADHNSDYT. The full-length CDR3 reads as CTCSADHNSDYTF.

About this clone: Genes here carry mouse names. The read comes to an end 1 residue before the CDR3 does, leaving the germline J gene to fill in the end. The rearrangement uses TRBV26 and TRBJ2-5, with D hard to call. The V gene lost 2 bases and the J gene lost 6 bases, with 6 bases spanning the gap. Germline V gives CDR1 KGHPV, CDR2 FQNQEV (reference sequence). The CDR3 runs to 12 residues. The CDR3 protein is CASSLARDTQYF. CDR3 bases read: TGTGCCAGCAGTCTGGCCAGGGACACCCAGTAC.

This clone was observed a handful of times. Gene names and germline refer to mouse. The read is 1 residue too short to cover the CDR3 end, so that end is filled in from the germline J gene. The J gene is TRBJ2-7, the V gene TRBV2; 9 bases align to TRBD2. Germline CDR1 and CDR2: LGHNA and YSYQKL. CDR3 length: 14 residues. V was pared by 3 bases and J by 3 bases, with 3 bases of the junction left unmatched. The CDR3 reads CASSQDWGFYEQYF. The covered CDR3 bases are TGTGCCAGCAGCCAGGACTGGGGCTTCTATGAACAGTAC.

In regard to this clone: Mouse names are used for the genes. Read data end 1 residue before the CDR3 end; the end is taken from the germline J gene. The chain couples TRBV2 to TRBJ1-3; D ambiguous. V lost 0 bases and J lost 0, with 6 bases in between. The CDR3 extends over 15 amino acids. Per the germline V gene, CDR1 is LGHNA and CDR2 is YSYQKL. The CDR3 sequence is CASSQEKNSGNTLYF. The CDR3 DNA, read in part, is TGTGCCAGCAGCCAAGAAAAGAATTCTGGAAATACGCTCTAT.

Turning to this clone: Gene names are the mouse ones. The read finishes 1 residue shy of the CDR3 end, and the germline J gene is used to complete it. The genes are TRBV15 and TRBJ2-4, with 13 bases that match TRBD2. J was trimmed by 0 bases and V by 5 bases; bases with no gene match: 5. The CDR3 extends over 17 amino acids. Germline V gives CDR1 SGHND, CDR2 FRSKSL. The DNA read from the CDR3 is TGTGCCAGCAGTCCCGGGACTGGGGGGGATAGTCAAAACACCTTGTAC. It is translated as CASSPGTGGDSQNTLY. The entire CDR3 sequence reads CASSPGTGGDSQNTLYF.

This clone was seen more than once but under ten times. Mouse gene names apply. The CDR3 goes on 1 residue after the read ends, and that part is filled in from the germline J gene. The chain joins TRBV12-2 to TRBJ2-7; TRBD1 matches 11 bases. With 4 bases clipped from V and 6 bases from J, the junction kept 7 bases outside the gene matches. This CDR3 is built from 14 residues. Germline V lookup: CDR1 SGHLS, CDR2 HYDKME. This chain's CDR3 is CASSPGQGALEQYF. The sequenced part of the CDR3 DNA is TGTGCCAGCTCCCCTGGACAGGGGGCGCTTGAACAGTAC.

With respect to this clone: Mouse names are used for the genes. The covered CDR3 bases are TGTGCCAGCTCTCCGACTGGGGTCCAAGACACCCAGTAC. This codes for CASSPTGVQDTQY. The full CDR3 reads CASSPTGVQDTQYF. The rearrangement joins TRBV12-2 to TRBJ2-5; 8 bases are a match to TRBD2. With the read ending 1 residue before the CDR3 end, the germline J gene is used to fill in that end. There are 14 residues in the CDR3. Losses at the gene ends were 2 bases for V and 2 bases for J; bases not matched to a gene: 2. Germline V gene sequence: CDR1 SGHLS, CDR2 HYDKME.

About this clone itself: Genes and germline come from the mouse. The CDR3 goes on 1 residue after the read ends, and that part is filled in from the germline J gene. V usage is TRBV13-3 and J usage is TRBJ2-5; D call uncertain. The germline V and J ends were trimmed by 2 bases and 7 bases, with 5 bases remaining between them. This CDR3 region has 11 residues. Germline assignment: CDR1 NNHDY and CDR2 SYVADS. The CDR3 DNA, read in part, is TGTGCCAGCAGTGAGTTGAACACCCAGTAC. Its translation is CASSELNTQY. The complete CDR3 sequence is CASSELNTQYF.

With regard to this clone: Mouse names are used for the genes. The read ends 1 residue before the CDR3 terminus; that terminus is restored from the germline J gene. This chain joins TRBV31 and TRBJ1-1, with D possibly matching TRBD1 (5 bases). CDR3 length: 13 amino acids. Germline CDR1 is GKSSPN and CDR2 is SITVG. Deletions cut 3 bases from V and 4 bases from J, with 12 bases between. CDR3 sequence reads: CAWSFRDGTEVFF. The sequenced CDR3 bases are TGTGCCTGGAGCTTCAGGGACGGCACAGAAGTCTTC. Combining the CDR3 with reference TRBV31 and TRBJ1-1 gives the whole variable domain AQTIHQWPVAEIKAVGSPLSLGCTIKGKSSPNLYWYWQATGGTLQQLFYSITVGQVESVVQLNLSASRPKDDQFILSTEKLLLSHSGFYLCAWSFRDGTEVFFGKGTRLTVV.

Concerning this clone itself: Genes and germline come from the mouse. The CDR3 goes on 1 residue after the read ends, and that part is filled in from the germline J gene. The genes are TRBV13-3 and TRBJ1-4, with D maybe TRBD1 (6 bases). CDR3 length: 14 amino acids. The V gene's germline CDR1 is NNHDY and CDR2 SYVADS. The ends were cut back, 1 base at V and 5 bases at J, with 9 bases in the middle. The DNA read from the CDR3 is TGTGCCAGCAGTGATAGGGGACAAAACGAAAGATTATTT. Protein sequence: CASSDRGQNERLF. The CDR3, in full, reads CASSDRGQNERLFF.